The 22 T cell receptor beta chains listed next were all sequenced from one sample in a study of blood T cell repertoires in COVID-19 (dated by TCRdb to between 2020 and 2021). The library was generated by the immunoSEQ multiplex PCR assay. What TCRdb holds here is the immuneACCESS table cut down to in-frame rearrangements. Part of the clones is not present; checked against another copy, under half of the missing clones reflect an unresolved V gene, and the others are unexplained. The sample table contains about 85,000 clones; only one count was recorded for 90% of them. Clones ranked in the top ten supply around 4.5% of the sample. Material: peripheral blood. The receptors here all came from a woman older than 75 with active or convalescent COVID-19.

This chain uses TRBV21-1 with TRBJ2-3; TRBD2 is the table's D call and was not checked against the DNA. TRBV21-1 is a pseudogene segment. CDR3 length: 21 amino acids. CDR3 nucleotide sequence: TGTGCCAGCAGCAAGGTCGCGGGACTAGCGGGAGGGCCTTACTCCACAGATACGCAGTATTTT. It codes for CASSKVAGLAGGPYSTDTQYF.

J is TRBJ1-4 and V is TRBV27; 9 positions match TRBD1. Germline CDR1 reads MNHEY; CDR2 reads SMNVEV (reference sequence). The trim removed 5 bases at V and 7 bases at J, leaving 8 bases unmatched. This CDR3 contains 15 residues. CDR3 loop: CASSPRPGQGEKLFF. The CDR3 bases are TGTGCCAGCAGTCCTAGGCCGGGACAGGGTGAAAAACTGTTTTTT. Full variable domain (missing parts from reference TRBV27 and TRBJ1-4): EAQVTQNPRYLITVTGKKLTVTCSQNMNHEYMSWYRQDPGLGLRQIYYSMNVEVTDKGDVPEGYKVSRKEKRNFPLILESPSPNQTSLYFCASSPRPGQGEKLFFGSGTQLSVL.

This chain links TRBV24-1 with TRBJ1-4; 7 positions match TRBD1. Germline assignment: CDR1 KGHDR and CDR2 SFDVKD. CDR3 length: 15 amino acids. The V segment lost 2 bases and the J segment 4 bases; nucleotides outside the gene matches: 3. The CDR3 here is CATSDSGQLNEKLFF. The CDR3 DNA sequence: TGTGCCACCAGTGATTCGGGACAGCTTAATGAAAAACTGTTTTTT.

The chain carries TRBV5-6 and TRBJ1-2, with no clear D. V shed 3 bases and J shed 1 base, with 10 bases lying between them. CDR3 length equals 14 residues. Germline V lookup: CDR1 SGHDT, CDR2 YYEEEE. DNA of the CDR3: TGTGCCAGCAGCTATAGCAGTTTTAACTATGGCTACACCTTC. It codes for CASSYSSFNYGYTF.

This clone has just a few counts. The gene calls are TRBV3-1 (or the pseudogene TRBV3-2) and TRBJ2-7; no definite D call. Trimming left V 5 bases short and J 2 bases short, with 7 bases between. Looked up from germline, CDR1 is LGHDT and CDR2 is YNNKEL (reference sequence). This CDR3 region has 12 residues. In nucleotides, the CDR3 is TGTGCCAGCAGCTTCGAGCCCTACGAGCAGTACTTC. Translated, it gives CASSFEPYEQYF.

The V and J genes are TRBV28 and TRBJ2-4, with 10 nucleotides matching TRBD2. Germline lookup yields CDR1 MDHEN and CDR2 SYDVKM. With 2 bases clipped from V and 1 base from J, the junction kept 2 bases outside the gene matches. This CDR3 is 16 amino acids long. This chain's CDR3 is CASSLGSGRAKNIQYF. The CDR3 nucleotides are TGTGCCAGCAGTTTAGGTAGCGGGAGGGCCAAAAACATTCAGTACTTC.

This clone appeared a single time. CDR3 sequence (DNA): TGTGCCAGCGGCCTGAACTACGAGCAGTACTTC. This codes for CASGLNYEQYF. The chain is built from TRBV2 and TRBJ2-7; no definite D call. CDR1 is SNHLY and CDR2 is FYNNEI in the germline V gene. This CDR3 is 11 amino acids long. V was clipped by 8 bases and J by 3 bases, with 8 bases between them.

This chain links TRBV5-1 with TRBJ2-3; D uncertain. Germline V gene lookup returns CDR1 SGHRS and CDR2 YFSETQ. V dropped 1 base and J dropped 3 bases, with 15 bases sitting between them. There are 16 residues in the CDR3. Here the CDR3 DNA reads TGCGCCAGCAGCTTGCTTGAGTCACTCGGGACAGATACGCAGTATTTT. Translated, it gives CASSLLESLGTDTQYF.

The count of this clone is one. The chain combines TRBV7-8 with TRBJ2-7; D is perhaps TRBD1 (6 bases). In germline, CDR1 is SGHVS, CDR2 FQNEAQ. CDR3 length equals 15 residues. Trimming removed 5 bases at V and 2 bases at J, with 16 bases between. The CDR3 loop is CASSARQGLAYEQYF. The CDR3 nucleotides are TGTGCCAGCAGCGCCCGTCAGGGGTTGGCCTACGAGCAGTACTTC.

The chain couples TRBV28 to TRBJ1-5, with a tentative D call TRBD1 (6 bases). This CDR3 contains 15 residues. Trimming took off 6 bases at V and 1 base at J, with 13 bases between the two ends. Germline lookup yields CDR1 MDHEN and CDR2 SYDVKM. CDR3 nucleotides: TGTGCCAGCAGACAGGGCGCACCGAGCAATCAGCCCCAGCATTTT. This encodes CASRQGAPSNQPQHF. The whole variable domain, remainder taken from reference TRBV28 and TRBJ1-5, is DVKVTQSSRYLVKRTGEKVFLECVQDMDHENMFWYRQDPGLGLRLIYFSYDVKMKEKGDIPEGYSVSREKKERFSLILESASTNQTSMYLCASRQGAPSNQPQHFGDGTRLSIL.

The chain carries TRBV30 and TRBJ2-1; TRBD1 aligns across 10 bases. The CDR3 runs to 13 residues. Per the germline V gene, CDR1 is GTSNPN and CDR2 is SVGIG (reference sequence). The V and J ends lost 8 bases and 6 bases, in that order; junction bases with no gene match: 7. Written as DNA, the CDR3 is TGTGCCAGTTTGGGACAGGGGTTCAATGAGCAGTTCTTC. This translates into CASLGQGFNEQFF.

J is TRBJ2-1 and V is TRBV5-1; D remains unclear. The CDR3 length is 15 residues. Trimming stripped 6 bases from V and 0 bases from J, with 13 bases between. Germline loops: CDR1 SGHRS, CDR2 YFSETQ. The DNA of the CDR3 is TGCGCCAGCACCCTAGACGGTAACTCCTACAATGAGCAGTTCTTC. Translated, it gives CASTLDGNSYNEQFF.

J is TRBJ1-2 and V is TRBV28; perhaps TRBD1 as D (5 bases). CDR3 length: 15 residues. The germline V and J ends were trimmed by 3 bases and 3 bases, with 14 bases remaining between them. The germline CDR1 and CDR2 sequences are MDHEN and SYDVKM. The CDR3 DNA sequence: TGTGCCAGCAGTTTGGTACAGGTCGACGACTATGGCTACACCTTC. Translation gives CASSLVQVDDYGYTF.

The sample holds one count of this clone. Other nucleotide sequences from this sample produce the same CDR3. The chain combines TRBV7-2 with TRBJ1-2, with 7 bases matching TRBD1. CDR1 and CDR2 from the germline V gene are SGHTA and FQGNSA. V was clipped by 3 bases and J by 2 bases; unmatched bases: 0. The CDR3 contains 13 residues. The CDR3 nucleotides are TGTGCCAGCAGCTTGGGACAGAACTATGGCTACACCTTC. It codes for CASSLGQNYGYTF.

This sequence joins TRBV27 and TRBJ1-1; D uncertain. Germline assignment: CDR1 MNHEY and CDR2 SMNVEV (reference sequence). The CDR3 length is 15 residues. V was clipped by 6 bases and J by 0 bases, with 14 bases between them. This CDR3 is CASRFYNSLNTEAFF. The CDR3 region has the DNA TGTGCCAGCAGGTTCTATAACAGCCTGAACACTGAAGCTTTCTTT.

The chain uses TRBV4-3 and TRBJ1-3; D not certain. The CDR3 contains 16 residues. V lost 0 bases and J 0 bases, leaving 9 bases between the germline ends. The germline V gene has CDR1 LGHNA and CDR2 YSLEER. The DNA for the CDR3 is TGCGCCAGCAGCCAAGATACGGGAATCTCTGGAAACACCATATATTTT. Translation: CASSQDTGISGNTIYF.

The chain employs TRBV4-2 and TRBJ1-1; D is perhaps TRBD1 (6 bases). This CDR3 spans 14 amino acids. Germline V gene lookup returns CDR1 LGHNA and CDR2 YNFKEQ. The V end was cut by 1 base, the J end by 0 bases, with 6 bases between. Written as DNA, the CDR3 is TGTGCCAGCAGCCAAGGACAGGTGAACACTGAAGCTTTCTTT. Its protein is CASSQGQVNTEAFF.

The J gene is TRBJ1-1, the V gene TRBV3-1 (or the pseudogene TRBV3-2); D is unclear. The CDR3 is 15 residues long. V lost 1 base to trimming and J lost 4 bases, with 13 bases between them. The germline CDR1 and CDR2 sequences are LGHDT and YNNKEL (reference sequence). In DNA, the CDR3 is TGTGCCAGCAGCCAAGTGGTCTCGCGGGGCACTGAAGCTTTCTTT. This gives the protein CASSQVVSRGTEAFF.

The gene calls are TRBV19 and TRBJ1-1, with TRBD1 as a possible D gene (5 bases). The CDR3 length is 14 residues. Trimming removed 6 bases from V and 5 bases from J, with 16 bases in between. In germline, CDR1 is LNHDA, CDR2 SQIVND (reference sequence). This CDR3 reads CASSFGLSGTEAFF. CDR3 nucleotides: TGTGCCAGTAGCTTCGGGCTGTCAGGGACTGAAGCTTTCTTT.

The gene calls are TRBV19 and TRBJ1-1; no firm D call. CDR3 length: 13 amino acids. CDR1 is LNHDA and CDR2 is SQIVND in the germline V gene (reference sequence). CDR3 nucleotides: TGTGCTACCAGGTTTGTAGGGAACACTGAAGCTTTCTTT. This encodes CATRFVGNTEAFF. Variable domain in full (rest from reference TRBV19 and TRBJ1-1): DGGITQSPKYLFRKEGQNVTLSCEQNLNHDAMYWYRQDPGQGLRLIYYSQIVNDFQKGDIAEGYSVSREKKESFPLTVTSAQKNPTAFYLCATRFVGNTEAFFGQGTRLTVV.

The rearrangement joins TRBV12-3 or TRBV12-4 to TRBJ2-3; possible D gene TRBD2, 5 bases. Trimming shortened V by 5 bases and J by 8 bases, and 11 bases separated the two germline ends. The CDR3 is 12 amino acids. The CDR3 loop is CASSPRGVTQYF. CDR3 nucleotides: TGTGCCAGCAGTCCCCGGGGTGTTACGCAGTATTTT.

CDR3 residues: CASSRAGGASNEQFF. CDR3 DNA sequence: TGTGCCAGCAGCCGGGCCGGGGGGGCTAGCAATGAGCAGTTCTTC. V usage is TRBV9 and J usage is TRBJ2-1; 8 bases line up with TRBD2. V was pared by 4 bases and J by 6 bases, with 9 bases of the junction left unmatched. The CDR3 is 15 residues long. Germline loops: CDR1 SGDLS, CDR2 YYNGEE.